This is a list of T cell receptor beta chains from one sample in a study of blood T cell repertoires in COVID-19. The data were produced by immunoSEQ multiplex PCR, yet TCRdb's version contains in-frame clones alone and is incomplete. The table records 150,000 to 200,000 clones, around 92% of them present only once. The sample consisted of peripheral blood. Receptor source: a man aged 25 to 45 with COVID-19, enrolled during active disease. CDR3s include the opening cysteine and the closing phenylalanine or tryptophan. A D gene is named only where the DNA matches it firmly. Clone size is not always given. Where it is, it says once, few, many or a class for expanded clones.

CDR3nt: TGTGCCAGCAGCTTGGACCCTTTGGTAGCCCTCCACTTT
CDR3aa: CASSLDPLVALHF
d_gene: .
j_gene: TRBJ1-6
v_gene: TRBV5-5
abundance: .

CDR3nt: TGTGCCAGCAGCTTAGCGCTGGGCGGGGGACCTGGAGTATACAATGAGCAGTTCTTC
CDR3aa: CASSLALGGGPGVYNEQFF
d_gene: TRBD2
j_gene: TRBJ2-1
v_gene: TRBV7-9
abundance: .

CDR3nt: TGTGCCAGCGGTACTGCCCCCCGACAGGGAAACACCATATATTTT
CDR3aa: CASGTAPRQGNTIYF
d_gene: .
j_gene: TRBJ1-3
v_gene: TRBV28
abundance: .

CDR3nt: TGTGCCAGCAGCCTCGGACCTCCTGAACTAGGGACTAACTATGGCTACACCTTC
CDR3aa: CASSLGPPELGTNYGYTF
d_gene: .
j_gene: TRBJ1-2
v_gene: TRBV2
abundance: once

CDR3nt: TGTGCCAGCAGGCTAGCGGGCTACAATGAGCAGTTCTTC
CDR3aa: CASRLAGYNEQFF
d_gene: TRBD2
j_gene: TRBJ2-1
v_gene: TRBV27
abundance: .

CDR3nt: TGTGCCAGCAGCCCGGACAGGAACTATGGCTACACCTTC
CDR3aa: CASSPDRNYGYTF
d_gene: TRBD1
j_gene: TRBJ1-2
v_gene: TRBV7-2
abundance: .

CDR3nt: TGTGCCAGCAGCCGCACTAGGTACAATGAGCAGTTCTTC
CDR3aa: CASSRTRYNEQFF
d_gene: .
j_gene: TRBJ2-1
v_gene: TRBV11-3
abundance: .

CDR3nt: TGTGCCAGCAGTGAAAGTGCCCAGGGCTATGGCTACACCTTC
CDR3aa: CASSESAQGYGYTF
d_gene: .
j_gene: TRBJ1-2
v_gene: TRBV6-1
abundance: .

CDR3nt: TGTGCCAGCAGCCAAGAAATCTCTCCGGCCGGGAATTCACCCCTCCACTTT
CDR3aa: CASSQEISPAGNSPLHF
d_gene: .
j_gene: TRBJ1-6
v_gene: TRBV4-2
abundance: .

CDR3nt: TGTGCCAGCAGCTTAGAGGCTCGGGGGTCAGGTCCGGATGAGCAGTTCTTC
CDR3aa: CASSLEARGSGPDEQFF
d_gene: .
j_gene: TRBJ2-1
v_gene: TRBV7-7
abundance: .

CDR3nt: TGTGCCAGCAGTCAGGGCCCTTACGAGCAGTACTTC
CDR3aa: CASSQGPYEQYF
d_gene: .
j_gene: TRBJ2-7
v_gene: TRBV6-5
abundance: .

CDR3nt: TGTGCCAGCAGTTCCTCACAGGGGGGCGGTGGCTACACCTTC
CDR3aa: CASSSSQGGGGYTF
d_gene: TRBD1
j_gene: TRBJ1-2
v_gene: TRBV28
abundance: .

CDR3nt: TGTGCCAGCTCGACTAGTACCTCCTACGAGCAGTACTTC
CDR3aa: CASSTSTSYEQYF
d_gene: .
j_gene: TRBJ2-7
v_gene: TRBV18
abundance: .

CDR3nt: TGTGCCAGTGCCGCTCAACAGGGGTTAACGCCGATTAGGCTCTACAATGAGCAGTTCTTC
CDR3aa: CASAAQQGLTPIRLYNEQFF
d_gene: TRBD1
j_gene: TRBJ2-1
v_gene: TRBV19
abundance: .

CDR3nt: TGTGCCAGCAGCCAAGGGCATCTCAGGGGACCTTATTACGAGCAGTACTTC
CDR3aa: CASSQGHLRGPYYEQYF
d_gene: .
j_gene: TRBJ2-7
v_gene: TRBV3-1/TRBV3-2
abundance: .

CDR3nt: TGTGCCACCAGCAGGAGTACCTCGGGGACCGGGGAGCTGTTTTTT
CDR3aa: CATSRSTSGTGELFF
d_gene: .
j_gene: TRBJ2-2
v_gene: TRBV15
abundance: .

CDR3nt: TGTGCCAGCAGCTCCGACAGGGTCTCTAGCACAGATACGCAGTATTTT
CDR3aa: CASSSDRVSSTDTQYF
d_gene: TRBD1
j_gene: TRBJ2-3
v_gene: TRBV9
abundance: .

CDR3nt: TGTGCCAGCAGCCTACAACCCCTTTTAGCGGCCCAAGAGACCCAGTACTTC
CDR3aa: CASSLQPLLAAQETQYF
d_gene: .
j_gene: TRBJ2-5
v_gene: TRBV7-2
abundance: .

CDR3nt: TGTGCCAGTAGTATTGGCTGGGACAGGGTGGACGAGCAGTACTTC
CDR3aa: CASSIGWDRVDEQYF
d_gene: TRBD1
j_gene: TRBJ2-7
v_gene: TRBV19
abundance: .

CDR3nt: TGTGCCAGCAGTGAGACTGGATACACCATATATTTT
CDR3aa: CASSETGYTIYF
d_gene: .
j_gene: TRBJ1-3
v_gene: TRBV2
abundance: .

CDR3nt: TGTGCCAGTAGTATCACAGGCGGGGATCAGCCCCAGCATTTT
CDR3aa: CASSITGGDQPQHF
d_gene: .
j_gene: TRBJ1-5
v_gene: TRBV19
abundance: .

CDR3nt: TGTGCCAGCAGCTTAGGAGCCGGGACTAGTAACGAGCAGTACTTC
CDR3aa: CASSLGAGTSNEQYF
d_gene: TRBD2
j_gene: TRBJ2-7
v_gene: TRBV7-6
abundance: .

CDR3nt: TGTGCCAGCAGCGTAGATCTGGGACAGGGGTTTTACGAGCAGTACTTC
CDR3aa: CASSVDLGQGFYEQYF
d_gene: TRBD1
j_gene: TRBJ2-7
v_gene: TRBV9
abundance: .

CDR3nt: TGTGCCAGCAGCTTAGGGAGGCGGGGCACAGATACGCAGTATTTT
CDR3aa: CASSLGRRGTDTQYF
d_gene: .
j_gene: TRBJ2-3
v_gene: TRBV11-3
abundance: once

CDR3nt: TGTGCCAGCAGTTTAGACCCGCTAGCGGGAGTACACGAGCAGTACTTC
CDR3aa: CASSLDPLAGVHEQYF
d_gene: TRBD2
j_gene: TRBJ2-7
v_gene: TRBV28
abundance: .

CDR3nt: TGCGCCAGCAGCCAAGATATGACAGCTTCCAAAAACATTCAGTACTTC
CDR3aa: CASSQDMTASKNIQYF
d_gene: .
j_gene: TRBJ2-4
v_gene: TRBV4-3
abundance: .

CDR3nt: TGTGCCAGCAGCCCTTCCCTACTAGCGGAAAGCTCCTACGAGCAGTACTTC
CDR3aa: CASSPSLLAESSYEQYF
d_gene: TRBD2
j_gene: TRBJ2-7
v_gene: TRBV5-6
abundance: .

CDR3nt: TGTGCCAGCAGCTTAGGCGGGACAGGAGGTGGAAACACCATATATTTT
CDR3aa: CASSLGGTGGGNTIYF
d_gene: TRBD1
j_gene: TRBJ1-3
v_gene: TRBV7-2
abundance: .

CDR3nt: TGTGCCAGCCGATACAGGGGTTGGACCGGGGAGCTGTTTTTT
CDR3aa: CASRYRGWTGELFF
d_gene: TRBD1
j_gene: TRBJ2-2
v_gene: TRBV27
abundance: .

CDR3nt: TGCGCCAGCAGCCAAGTCTGGAGTGAAACTGAGAAAGCTTTCTTT
CDR3aa: CASSQVWSETEKAFF
d_gene: .
j_gene: TRBJ1-1
v_gene: TRBV4-3
abundance: .

CDR3nt: TGTGCCACCAGTGTAACGACGGCGGGGGAGCAGTACTTC
CDR3aa: CATSVTTAGEQYF
d_gene: .
j_gene: TRBJ2-7
v_gene: TRBV15
abundance: once

CDR3nt: TGTGCCAGCAGTTTTCGAGCGGGAGTACACAATGAGCAGTTCTTC
CDR3aa: CASSFRAGVHNEQFF
d_gene: TRBD2
j_gene: TRBJ2-1
v_gene: TRBV6-2/TRBV6-3
abundance: .

CDR3nt: TGTGCCAGCAGTCCGGGACAGGGGGCGAGCACAGATACGCAGTATTTT
CDR3aa: CASSPGQGASTDTQYF
d_gene: TRBD1
j_gene: TRBJ2-3
v_gene: TRBV28
abundance: .

CDR3nt: TGTGCCAGCAGCTATGGACTAGCGGGGCGCTACGAGCAGTACTTC
CDR3aa: CASSYGLAGRYEQYF
d_gene: TRBD2
j_gene: TRBJ2-7
v_gene: TRBV7-2
abundance: .

CDR3nt: TGTGCCAGCAGTCTCGCGGGAGATTGGCGCGAGCAGTACTTC
CDR3aa: CASSLAGDWREQYF
d_gene: TRBD2
j_gene: TRBJ2-7
v_gene: TRBV28
abundance: .

CDR3nt: TGTGCCAGTAGTATAGAAAGGAGGAATCAGCCCCAGCATTTT
CDR3aa: CASSIERRNQPQHF
d_gene: .
j_gene: TRBJ1-5
v_gene: TRBV19
abundance: .

CDR3nt: TGTGCCAGCAGCATGGACAGGGTTGAGACCCAGTACTTC
CDR3aa: CASSMDRVETQYF
d_gene: TRBD1
j_gene: TRBJ2-5
v_gene: TRBV5-8
abundance: .

CDR3nt: TGTGCCAGCAGTGCCCAGACAGCAGAAAACACCGGGGAGCTGTTTTTT
CDR3aa: CASSAQTAENTGELFF
d_gene: .
j_gene: TRBJ2-2
v_gene: TRBV6-1
abundance: .

CDR3nt: TGTGCCACCCGGGACAGCCTCAATCAGCCCCAGCATTTT
CDR3aa: CATRDSLNQPQHF
d_gene: TRBD1
j_gene: TRBJ1-5
v_gene: TRBV10-3
abundance: .

CDR3nt: TGTGCCAGCAGTTACTCCACGACAGGGTGGTACGAGCAGTACTTC
CDR3aa: CASSYSTTGWYEQYF
d_gene: TRBD1
j_gene: TRBJ2-7
v_gene: TRBV6-5
abundance: .

CDR3nt: TGTGCCAGCAGTGAATTACTAGCCGGGGAGCTGTTTTTT
CDR3aa: CASSELLAGELFF
d_gene: .
j_gene: TRBJ2-2
v_gene: TRBV6-4
abundance: once

CDR3nt: TGCAGCGCAACACCGGGACAGGGGGGCGGCTATGGCTACACCTTC
CDR3aa: CSATPGQGGGYGYTF
d_gene: TRBD1
j_gene: TRBJ1-2
v_gene: TRBV29-1
abundance: .

CDR3nt: TGCAGTGCTACCGCCGGGACAGGTAGGGTCTTT
CDR3aa: CSATAGTGRVF
d_gene: TRBD1
j_gene: TRBJ1-1
v_gene: TRBV20-1
abundance: once

CDR3nt: TGCAGTGCTCACAGGTCCGGGGAGCTGTTTTTT
CDR3aa: CSAHRSGELFF
d_gene: .
j_gene: TRBJ2-2
v_gene: TRBV20-1
abundance: .

CDR3nt: TGTGCCAGCAGTGTGCAGGGGGCGCGTCCGAACACTGAAGCTTTCTTT
CDR3aa: CASSVQGARPNTEAFF
d_gene: TRBD1
j_gene: TRBJ1-1
v_gene: TRBV6-1
abundance: .

CDR3nt: TGTGCCAGCAGTCTAGCGGGATCGCCACCCAATGAGCAGTTCTTC
CDR3aa: CASSLAGSPPNEQFF
d_gene: TRBD2
j_gene: TRBJ2-1
v_gene: TRBV28
abundance: .

CDR3nt: TGTGCCAGCAGTGTTCTTAATGAGCAGTTCTTC
CDR3aa: CASSVLNEQFF
d_gene: .
j_gene: TRBJ2-1
v_gene: TRBV2
abundance: few

CDR3nt: TGTGCCAGCAGCCCCCAGGGTAGGGCAACTAATGAAAAACTGTTTTTT
CDR3aa: CASSPQGRATNEKLFF
d_gene: .
j_gene: TRBJ1-4
v_gene: TRBV4-2
abundance: .

CDR3nt: TGCAGCGGGTCGGGACAGGGGTTTGAAGCTTTCTTT
CDR3aa: CSGSGQGFEAFF
d_gene: TRBD1
j_gene: TRBJ1-1
v_gene: TRBV29-1
abundance: .

CDR3nt: TGTGCCAGCAGCTTATTAGGGACTACAGTAGGGGAGCAGTACTTC
CDR3aa: CASSLLGTTVGEQYF
d_gene: TRBD2
j_gene: TRBJ2-7
v_gene: TRBV7-2
abundance: .

CDR3nt: TGTGCCAGCAGCGTGGCAGGGAACGTAGGAAACACCGGGGAGCTGTTTTTT
CDR3aa: CASSVAGNVGNTGELFF
d_gene: .
j_gene: TRBJ2-2
v_gene: TRBV9
abundance: once

CDR3nt: TGTGCCAGCAGCCTCGGACAGGGGATCCTTAGGGGGAACGAGCAGTACTTC
CDR3aa: CASSLGQGILRGNEQYF
d_gene: TRBD1
j_gene: TRBJ2-7
v_gene: TRBV7-2
abundance: .

CDR3nt: TGTGCCAGCAGTTTTACAGCGGGAAACCAAGAGACCCAGTACTTC
CDR3aa: CASSFTAGNQETQYF
d_gene: TRBD2
j_gene: TRBJ2-5
v_gene: TRBV27
abundance: .

CDR3nt: TGTGCCAGCAGCGAGACCACGACTAGTGGCTTCTACAATGAGCAGTTCTTC
CDR3aa: CASSETTTSGFYNEQFF
d_gene: .
j_gene: TRBJ2-1
v_gene: TRBV4-2
abundance: once

CDR3nt: TGTGCCTGGAGTAGCGGGGGCTCCTACAATGAGCAGTTCTTC
CDR3aa: CAWSSGGSYNEQFF
d_gene: TRBD2
j_gene: TRBJ2-1
v_gene: TRBV30
abundance: .

CDR3nt: TGTGCCAGCAGTTTGGCGGGAGGTGAAGATACGCAGTATTTT
CDR3aa: CASSLAGGEDTQYF
d_gene: TRBD2
j_gene: TRBJ2-3
v_gene: TRBV28
abundance: .

CDR3nt: TGTGCCAGTAGCGCCAGCTACGAGCAGTACTTC
CDR3aa: CASSASYEQYF
d_gene: .
j_gene: TRBJ2-7
v_gene: TRBV19
abundance: .

CDR3nt: TGCAGCGTTGGTAGCGGCAGGGAACATGGCTACACCTTC
CDR3aa: CSVGSGREHGYTF
d_gene: .
j_gene: TRBJ1-2
v_gene: TRBV29-1
abundance: .

CDR3nt: TGTGCCAGCAGCTCGATGGGACAGGGGGGACACGAGCAGTACTTC
CDR3aa: CASSSMGQGGHEQYF
d_gene: TRBD1
j_gene: TRBJ2-7
v_gene: TRBV7-6
abundance: .

CDR3nt: TGTGCCAGCAGCTTGAGGTGGGCAGCGGGGGTGGACGAGACCCAGTACTTC
CDR3aa: CASSLRWAAGVDETQYF
d_gene: TRBD2
j_gene: TRBJ2-5
v_gene: TRBV5-8
abundance: once